The next 2 T cell receptor beta chains were all read from a single sample in a study of regulatory T cells in long-lasting Graves disease. Time point meaning: newly diagnosed GD, antithyroid drugs for less than 3 months. Making the TCR library involved RNA that had been extracted from PBMCs. Building of the TCR beta libraries involved iRepertoire HTBI primers and Arm-PCR of CDR3 regions. Each CDR3 protein is one row after TCRdb ran MiXCR on the multiplex PCR reads. The sample records roughly 560,000 distinct CDR3 sequences, around 13% being singletons. These sequences were also reported in another study, on T cells in Graves' hyperthyroidism and ophthalmopathy.

The sequencing here drew on peripheral blood mononuclear cells (PBMCs), taken at new diagnosis, from a patient treated with antithyroid drugs. The receptors here all came from a woman aged 30 to 39 with Graves disease.

This clonotype was seen ten or more times. This chain links TRBV24-1 with TRBJ1-5; D call uncertain. V was trimmed by 10 bases and J by 3 bases, leaving 12 bases between them. CDR1 KGHDR and CDR2 SFDVKD come from the germline V gene. The CDR3 spans 13 residues. The CDR3 DNA follows: TGTGCCACGAGACTGAAACCCAATCAGCCCCAGCATTTT. Translation: CATRLKPNQPQHF.

This clonotype was recorded many times. The chain links TRBV9 to TRBJ2-7; TRBD1 aligns across 9 bases. From germline, CDR1 is SGDLS and CDR2 YYNGEE. The V and J ends lost 4 bases and 6 bases, in that order; junction bases with no gene match: 5. The CDR3 loop spans 13 amino acids. CDR3 loop: CASSPRTGAEQYF. The CDR3 DNA sequence: TGTGCCAGCAGCCCCAGGACAGGGGCCGAGCAGTACTTC.